This T cell receptor (beta chain) was sequenced for a study of blood T cell repertoires in COVID-19. The wider study: The United States, Italy and Spain provided the acute and convalescent COVID-19 samples.

Individuals aged roughly 18 to 100 years were recruited from 24 US areas. Clinical history as reported by participants underpinned cohort assignment. Germline V gives CDR1 SGHTA, CDR2 FQGNSA. The CDR3 has 14 residues. With 8 bases removed from V and 7 bases from J, the gap between germline ends came to 18 bases. Clones were read by immunoSEQ multiplex PCR, and TCRdb kept only the in-frame ones, dropping some. The sample contains around 64,000 clones, roughly two thirds of which appear only once. Sequenced: PBMCs or T cells enriched from blood (not recorded which). This rearrangement joins TRBV7-2 to TRBJ2-1; D gene ambiguous. The clonotype was recovered from a woman aged 55 to 70 who had been exposed to COVID-19. The DNA for the CDR3 is TGTGCCAGCTTAGAACGAGCGTATAAGAATGAGCAGTTCTTC. Its translation is CASLERAYKNEQFF. Drawing the rest from reference TRBV7-2 and TRBJ2-1, the complete variable domain is GAGVSQSPSNKVTEKGKDVELRCDPISGHTALYWYRQSLGQGLEFLIYFQGNSAPDKSGLPSDRFSAERTGGSVSTLTIQRTQQEDSAVYLCASLERAYKNEQFFGPGTRLTVL.